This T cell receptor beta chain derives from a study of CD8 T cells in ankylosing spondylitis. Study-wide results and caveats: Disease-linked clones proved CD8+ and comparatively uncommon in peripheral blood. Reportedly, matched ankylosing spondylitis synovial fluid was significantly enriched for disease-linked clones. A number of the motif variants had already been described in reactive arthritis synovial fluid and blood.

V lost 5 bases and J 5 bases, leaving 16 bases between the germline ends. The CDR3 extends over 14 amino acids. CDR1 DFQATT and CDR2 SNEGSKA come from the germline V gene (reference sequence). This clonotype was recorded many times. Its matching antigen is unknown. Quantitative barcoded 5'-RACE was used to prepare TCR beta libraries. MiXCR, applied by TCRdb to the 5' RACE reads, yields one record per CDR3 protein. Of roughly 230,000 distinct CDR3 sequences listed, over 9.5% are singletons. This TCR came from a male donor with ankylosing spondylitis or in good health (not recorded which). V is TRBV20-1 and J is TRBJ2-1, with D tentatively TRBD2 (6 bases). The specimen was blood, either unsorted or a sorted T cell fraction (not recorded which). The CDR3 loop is CSAPGTLDNNEQFF. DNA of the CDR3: TGCAGTGCTCCGGGGACTCTAGATAACAATGAGCAGTTCTTC.